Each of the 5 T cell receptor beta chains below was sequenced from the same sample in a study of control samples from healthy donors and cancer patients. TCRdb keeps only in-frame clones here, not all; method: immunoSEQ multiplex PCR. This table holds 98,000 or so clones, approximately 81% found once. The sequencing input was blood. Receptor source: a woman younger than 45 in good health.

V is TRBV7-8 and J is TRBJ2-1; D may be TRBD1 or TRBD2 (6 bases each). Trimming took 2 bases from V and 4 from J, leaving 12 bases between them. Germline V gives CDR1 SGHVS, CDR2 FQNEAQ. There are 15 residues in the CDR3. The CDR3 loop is CASSLRGAYYNEQFF. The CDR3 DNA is TGTGCCAGCAGCTTAAGGGGGGCCTATTACAATGAGCAGTTCTTC.

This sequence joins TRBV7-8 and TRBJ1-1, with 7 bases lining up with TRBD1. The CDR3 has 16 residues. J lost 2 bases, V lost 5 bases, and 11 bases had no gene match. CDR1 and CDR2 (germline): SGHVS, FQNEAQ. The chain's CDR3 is CASSPRAGTVNTEAFF. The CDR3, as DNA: TGTGCCAGCAGCCCTCGCGCCGGGACAGTTAACACTGAAGCTTTCTTT.

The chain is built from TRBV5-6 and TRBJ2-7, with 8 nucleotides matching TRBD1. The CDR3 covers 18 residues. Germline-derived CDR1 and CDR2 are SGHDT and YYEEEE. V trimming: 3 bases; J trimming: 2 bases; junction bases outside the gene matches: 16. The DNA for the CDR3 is TGTGCCAGCAGCTCCCGGGACAGGAGCCGCCTTCTGACCTACGAGCAGTACTTC. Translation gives CASSSRDRSRLLTYEQYF.

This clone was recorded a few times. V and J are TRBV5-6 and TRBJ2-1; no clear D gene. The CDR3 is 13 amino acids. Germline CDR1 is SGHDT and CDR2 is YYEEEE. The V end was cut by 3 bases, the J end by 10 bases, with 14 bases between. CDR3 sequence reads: CASSSQGRREQFF. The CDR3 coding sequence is TGTGCCAGCAGCTCCCAAGGGCGGAGAGAGCAGTTCTTC.

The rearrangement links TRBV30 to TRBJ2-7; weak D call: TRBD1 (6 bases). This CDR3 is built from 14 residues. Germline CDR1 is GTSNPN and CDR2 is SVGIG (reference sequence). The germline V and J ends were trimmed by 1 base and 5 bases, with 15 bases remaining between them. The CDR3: CAWSGTSQGNEQYF. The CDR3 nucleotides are TGTGCCTGGAGTGGGACATCCCAGGGGAACGAGCAGTACTTC.